The 23 T cell receptor beta chains below were found in one sample sequenced in a study of blood T cell repertoires in COVID-19. Libraries were prepared by immunoSEQ multiplex PCR; TCRdb keeps only in-frame clonotypes and omits some of them. The repertoire holds some 500,000 clones, with around 89% as singletons. The sample was PBMCs or T cells enriched from blood (not recorded which). These receptor sequences come from a woman aged 40 to 55 who had recovered from COVID-19.

Only a few counts were recorded for this clone. This chain joins TRBV6-2 or TRBV6-3 and TRBJ2-2; TRBD2 aligns across 10 bases. The ends lost 6 bases at V and 7 bases at J; junction bases unmatched: 8. Germline CDR1 is MNHEY and CDR2 is SVGEGT. The CDR3 is 15 residues long. The CDR3 here is CASSPGLAVYGELFF. In DNA form, the CDR3 reads TGTGCCAGCAGCCCTGGACTAGCGGTGTACGGGGAGCTGTTTTTT.

This sequence joins TRBV7-9 and TRBJ2-1, with 10 bases that match TRBD1. The CDR3 loop spans 15 amino acids. V was pared by 7 bases and J by 8 bases, with 11 bases of the junction left unmatched. Germline CDR1 and CDR2: SEHNR and FQNEAQ (reference sequence). Written as DNA, the CDR3 is TGTGCCAGCAACCCGGGGGACAGGGGATTCCATGAGCAGTTCTTC. Encoded protein: CASNPGDRGFHEQFF. The entire variable domain, with the rest obtained from reference TRBV7-9 and TRBJ2-1, is as follows: DTGVSQNPRHKITKRGQNVTFRCDPISEHNRLYWYRQTLGQGPEFLTYFQNEAQLEKSRLLSDRFSAERPKGSFSTLEIQRTEQGDSAMYLCASNPGDRGFHEQFFGPGTRLTVL.

There are a few counts of this clone. The V and J genes are TRBV5-4 and TRBJ1-6; 10 bases map to TRBD1. The CDR3 contains 18 residues. V was pared by 6 bases and J by 8 bases, with 17 bases of the junction left unmatched. The V gene's germline CDR1 is SGHNT and CDR2 YYREEE (reference sequence). The CDR3 bases are TGTGCCAGCACCCCGAATCTTCGCGGGACAGGGGATCATTCACCCCTCCACTTT. Translating gives CASTPNLRGTGDHSPLHF.

The genes are TRBV7-2 and TRBJ1-2, with D hard to call. Trimming cost V 3 bases and J 9 bases, with 14 bases left between them. This CDR3 has 13 amino acids. Per germline, CDR1 SGHTA and CDR2 FQGNSA. CDR3 residues: CASSFGLFYSYTF. The CDR3 DNA reads as TGTGCCAGCAGCTTTGGGCTGTTTTACAGCTACACCTTC.

Note on this clone: Other DNA sequences in this specimen translate into the identical CDR3. The chain recombines TRBV7-2 with TRBJ1-5; TRBD1 agrees at 9 bases. The CDR3 is 13 residues long. V lost 4 bases, J lost 7 bases, and 2 bases stayed unmatched. Germline CDR1 is SGHTA and CDR2 is FQGNSA. This chain's CDR3 is CASSSDRGQPQHF. The CDR3 nucleotides read TGTGCCAGCAGCTCAGACAGGGGGCAGCCCCAGCATTTT. Full variable domain (remainder filled in from reference TRBV7-2 and TRBJ1-5): GAGVSQSPSNKVTEKGKDVELRCDPISGHTALYWYRQSLGQGLEFLIYFQGNSAPDKSGLPSDRFSAERTGGSVSTLTIQRTQQEDSAVYLCASSSDRGQPQHFGDGTRLSIL.

This clone has only one observation. The CDR3 bases are TGCAGCACCGGACAGGGGCCAGGGGGGTACAATGAGCAGTTCTTC. It encodes CSTGQGPGGYNEQFF. The chain couples TRBV29-1 to TRBJ2-1, with 9 nucleotides matching TRBD1. The junction had 12 bases not matched to a gene; V was cut back by 8 bases and J by 4 bases. The length of the CDR3 is 15 residues. CDR1 and CDR2 from the germline V gene are SQVTM and ANQGSEA.

The genes are TRBV29-1 and TRBJ2-7; TRBD2 aligns across 11 bases. This CDR3 has 13 residues. V trimming: 1 base; J trimming: 6 bases; junction bases outside the gene matches: 2. Germline V lookup: CDR1 SQVTM, CDR2 ANQGSEA. This CDR3 is CSVEALAGGEQYF. The CDR3 DNA follows: TGCAGCGTTGAAGCTCTAGCGGGAGGCGAGCAGTACTTC.

CDR3 coding DNA: TGTGCCAGCAATGGGGGCGCCGTTGGGGACAATGAGCAGTTCTTC. As protein: CASNGGAVGDNEQFF. The chain carries TRBV6-5 and TRBJ2-1; possible D gene TRBD1, 6 bases. The CDR3 covers 15 residues. The germline CDR1 and CDR2 sequences are MNHEY and SVGAGI. Trimming cost V 7 bases and J 5 bases, with 18 bases left between them.

The V gene is TRBV5-1, the J gene TRBJ1-6; 10 bases are shared with TRBD1. Germline V gene data show CDR1 as SGHRS and CDR2 as YFSETQ. V gave up 3 bases and J gave up 10 bases; unmatched junction bases: 10. The CDR3 length is 16 residues. The chain's CDR3 is CASSSTLGQGGSPLHF. For the CDR3, the DNA is TGCGCCAGCAGCTCAACCCTTGGACAGGGGGGATCACCCCTCCACTTT.

V usage is TRBV6-5 and J usage is TRBJ1-1; 8 bases are a match to TRBD1. CDR1 and CDR2 (germline): MNHEY, SVGAGI. CDR3 length equals 13 residues. J lost 1 base, V lost 7 bases, and 2 bases had no gene match. DNA for the CDR3: TGTGCCAGCAACGGACAGGGGAACACTGAAGCTTTCTTT. Translating gives CASNGQGNTEAFF.

The chain has TRBV6-5 and TRBJ1-1; possible D gene TRBD1, 5 bases. CDR1 and CDR2 (germline): MNHEY, SVGAGI. Trimming removed 2 bases from V and 4 bases from J, with 14 bases in between. CDR3 length equals 15 residues. The CDR3 loop is CASSYDVAGGTEAFF. The CDR3 DNA sequence: TGTGCCAGCAGTTACGATGTCGCCGGGGGCACTGAAGCTTTCTTT.

The chain has TRBV4-3 and TRBJ2-7; TRBD2 matches 9 bases. The J segment lost 2 bases and the V segment lost 2 bases, leaving 4 bases of the junction unmatched. The CDR3 is 15 amino acids. Germline lookup yields CDR1 LGHNA and CDR2 YSLEER. This CDR3 reads CASSQLAGTTYEQYF. In DNA form, the CDR3 reads TGCGCCAGCAGCCAACTAGCGGGGACAACCTACGAGCAGTACTTC.

With regard to this clone: Other DNA sequences in this sample translate to the same CDR3. The CDR3 region is CASSSGRTPYEQYF. DNA of the CDR3: TGTGCCAGCAGCTCCGGGAGAACCCCCTACGAGCAGTACTTC. The chain couples TRBV7-9 to TRBJ2-7; a weak D match, TRBD2 (6 bases). The CDR3 runs to 14 residues. CDR1 is SEHNR, CDR2 FQNEAQ, per germline (reference sequence). With 4 bases removed from V and 2 bases from J, the gap between germline ends came to 12 bases.

In its sample, this clone was seen a few times. This chain uses TRBV16 with TRBJ2-3, with 7 bases aligning to TRBD1. The length of the CDR3 is 13 residues. Per the germline V gene, CDR1 is KGHSY and CDR2 is FQNENV. Trimming removed 4 bases from V and 6 bases from J; junction bases left unmatched: 4. Here the CDR3 DNA reads TGTGCCAGCAGCCCCCCGACAGGGGATACGCAGTATTTT. Its protein product is CASSPPTGDTQYF.

V and J are TRBV2 and TRBJ2-1; the D gene is possibly TRBD2 (5 bases). The CDR3 has 15 amino acids. The V gene lost 4 bases and the J gene lost 0 bases, with 10 bases spanning the gap. The germline gives CDR1 SNHLY, CDR2 FYNNEI. The DNA for the CDR3 is TGTGCCAGCAGTGGAGAGACTACCTCCTACAATGAGCAGTTCTTC. Encoded protein: CASSGETTSYNEQFF.

The count of this clone is one. Other DNA sequences within the sample encode an identical CDR3. The chain links TRBV19 to TRBJ2-7, with D possibly being TRBD1 (5 bases). Germline CDR1 reads LNHDA; CDR2 reads SQIVND (reference sequence). The CDR3 is 14 amino acids. V lost 1 base, J lost 1 base, and 8 bases lay in between. CDR3 sequence (DNA): TGTGCCAGTAGTATAGGGGGCAGTTCCTACGAGCAGTACTTC. It codes for CASSIGGSSYEQYF.

The V and J genes are TRBV30 and TRBJ1-2, with D perhaps TRBD1 (6 bases). The germline V and J ends were trimmed by 0 bases and 4 bases, with 12 bases remaining between them. The CDR3 is 14 amino acids. Germline CDR1 GTSNPN, CDR2 SVGIG (reference sequence). The CDR3 DNA is TGTGCCTGGAGTGTACAGACAGGTGGCTATGGCTACACCTTC. Translating gives CAWSVQTGGYGYTF.

This clone has a handful of counts. The chain is built from TRBV4-3 and TRBJ2-7, with TRBD1 matching 11 bases. Germline assignment: CDR1 LGHNA and CDR2 YSLEER. CDR3 length: 14 amino acids. V gave up 1 base and J gave up 5 bases; unmatched junction bases: 1. In DNA, the CDR3 is TGCGCCAGCAGCCAAGGGGACAGGGGGAACGAGCAGTACTTC. Its translation is CASSQGDRGNEQYF.

CDR3 sequence (DNA): TGTGCCAGCAGTTCCGACAGGGGACAGCCCCAGCATTTT. Its protein product is CASSSDRGQPQHF. This chain links TRBV6-5 with TRBJ1-5, with TRBD1 matching over 8 bases. The germline V gene has CDR1 MNHEY and CDR2 SVGAGI. After removal of 4 bases from V and 7 bases from J, the junction contained 3 bases not matched to a gene. The CDR3 is 13 residues long.

DNA of the CDR3: TGTGCCAGCAGATCGACAGGGATAAGTCAGCCCCAGCATTTT. Translated: CASRSTGISQPQHF. This chain uses TRBV6-5 with TRBJ1-5; 7 nucleotides match TRBD1. The CDR3 runs 14 residues. Per germline, CDR1 MNHEY and CDR2 SVGAGI. V shed 6 bases and J 6 bases; nucleotides not matched to a gene: 8.

The table lists this clone with a count of one. The chain combines TRBV9 with TRBJ1-4; 9 positions match TRBD1. This CDR3 has 17 residues. V was clipped by 0 bases and J by 3 bases; unmatched bases: 6. Germline V gene data show CDR1 as SGDLS and CDR2 as YYNGEE. The CDR3 protein is CASSVGTGEGPNEKLFF. In DNA form, the CDR3 reads TGTGCCAGCAGCGTAGGGACAGGGGAGGGACCTAATGAAAAACTGTTTTTT.

The chain employs TRBV10-3 and TRBJ2-4; D remains unclear. This CDR3 has 16 amino acids. Germline V gives CDR1 ENHRY, CDR2 SYGVKD. Trimming pared 1 base from V and 1 base from J, leaving 11 bases between. CDR3 coding DNA: TGTGCCATCAGTGAGTGGCCTGACGGGGCCAAAAACATTCAGTACTTC. The encoded protein is CAISEWPDGAKNIQYF.

The rearrangement joins TRBV9 to TRBJ2-4; a possible D gene is TRBD2 (5 bases). This CDR3 has 13 residues. Between the trimmed V and J ends, which lost 5 bases and 8 bases, there was a span of 14 bases. CDR1 SGDLS and CDR2 YYNGEE come from the germline V gene. Here the CDR3 DNA reads TGTGCCAGCAGTGTGAGGGAGAAGGACATTCAGTACTTC. Amino acid sequence: CASSVREKDIQYF.